These T cell receptor beta chains were read from a single sample in a study of T cell repertoires in cytomegalovirus infection. One entry per CDR3 protein results from TCRdb running MiXCR on the reads. The data hold 200,000 to 250,000 distinct CDR3 sequences, with 6.5% observed a single time. The specimen was PBMCs. The receptor set was obtained from a human donor in good health (CMV status not recorded). Some clones in this sample may be carry-over from other donors' samples. CDR3s include the opening cysteine and the closing phenylalanine or tryptophan. The D gene is left open where the match is weak. Only some rows state a clone size, as once, few, many or a class for expanded clones.

TRBV7-9	many	NA	16	TRBJ2-3	CASSNGQPSSTDTQYF	TGTGCCAGCAGCAACGGACAGCCATCTAGCACAGATACGCAGTATTTT
TRBV7-7	many	NA	13	TRBJ1-1	CASSSGLNTEAFF	TGTGCCAGCAGCTCCGGACTGAACACTGAAGCTTTCTTT
TRBV7-8	many	NA	13	TRBJ1-5	CASSLVVNQPQHF	TGTGCCAGCAGCTTAGTTGTCAATCAGCCCCAGCATTTT
TRBV6-2/TRBV6-3	many	NA	13	TRBJ1-1	CASTRGGNTEAFF	TGTGCCAGCACCAGGGGCGGAAACACTGAAGCTTTCTTT
TRBV20-1	few	NA	13	TRBJ1-4	CSARGAGDEKLFF	TGCAGTGCTAGGGGGGCAGGGGATGAAAAACTGTTTTTT
TRBV25-1	many	NA	10	TRBJ1-2	CASSDYGYTF	TGTGCCAGCAGTGACTATGGCTACACCTTC
TRBV4-3	many	TRBD1	16	TRBJ2-1	CASSQDGTGRGNEQFF	TGCGCCAGCAGCCAAGATGGGACAGGGAGGGGTAATGAGCAGTTCTTC
TRBV5-1	NA	NA	14	TRBJ1-1	CASSRDAGNTEAFF	TGCGCCAGCAGCAGGGACGCAGGGAACACTGAAGCTTTCTTT
TRBV2	many	NA	12	TRBJ1-6	CATWTDDSPLHF	TGTGCCACATGGACAGACGATTCACCCCTCCACTTT
TRBV9	few	NA	14	TRBJ1-6	CASSGDPNNSPLHF	TGTGCCAGCAGCGGTGACCCAAATAATTCACCCCTCCACTTT
TRBV29-1	many	NA	15	TRBJ2-3	CSVEGPTASTDTQYF	TGCAGCGTTGAAGGACCGACAGCTAGCACAGATACGCAGTATTTT
TRBV20-1	many	NA	13	TRBJ2-1	CSAKLGSYNEQFF	TGCAGTGCTAAATTGGGCTCCTACAATGAGCAGTTCTTC
TRBV10-2	many	NA	13	TRBJ1-1	CASSESPGAKAFF	TGCGCCAGCAGTGAGTCCCCAGGGGCCAAAGCTTTCTTT
TRBV10-3	many	TRBD1	12	TRBJ1-2	CAIGQGFYGYTF	TGTGCCATAGGACAGGGATTCTATGGCTACACCTTC
TRBV7-2	many	NA	15	TRBJ2-6	CASSAAISGANVLTF	TGTGCCAGCAGCGCCGCTATCTCTGGGGCCAACGTCCTGACTTTC
TRBV12-3/TRBV12-4	many	NA	16	TRBJ1-1	CASSLEMRAMNTEAFF	TGTGCCAGCAGTTTAGAAATGCGGGCCATGAACACTGAAGCTTTCTTT
TRBV5-1	NA	TRBD2	17	TRBJ2-1	CASSLRMGSGAYNEQFF	TGCGCCAGCAGCCTGAGGATGGGTAGCGGGGCCTACAATGAGCAGTTCTTC
TRBV20-1	many	NA	12	TRBJ2-5	CSDSGLGETQYF	TGCAGTGACTCGGGGCTAGGGGAGACCCAGTACTTC
TRBV7-2	many	TRBD1	15	TRBJ2-4	CASSMMTGLEHIQYF	TGTGCCAGCAGCATGATGACAGGGTTGGAGCACATTCAGTACTTC
TRBV10-3	many	TRBD2	14	TRBJ2-3	CATVAGATRGTQYF	TGTGCCACCGTAGCGGGGGCCACACGAGGGACGCAGTATTTT
TRBV29-1	NA	NA	14	TRBJ1-1	CSVEAIYGNTEAFF	TGCAGCGTTGAGGCCATTTACGGGAACACTGAAGCTTTCTTT
TRBV7-9	NA	TRBD1	13	TRBJ2-7	CASSLTGADEQYF	TGTGCCAGCAGCCTTACAGGGGCGGACGAGCAGTACTTC
TRBV7-6	many	NA	13	TRBJ1-1	CASSLQGYTEAFF	TGTGCCAGCAGCTTACAGGGATACACTGAAGCTTTCTTT
TRBV7-2	many	NA	16	TRBJ1-6	CASSSPRGRNNSPLHF	TGTGCCAGCAGCTCCCCCCGAGGTAGAAACAATTCACCCCTCCACTTT
TRBV20-1	few	NA	16	TRBJ2-1	CSARAGGGASYNEQFF	TGCAGTGCTAGGGCAGGGGGGGGGGCTTCCTACAATGAGCAGTTCTTC
TRBV7-2	many	NA	13	TRBJ1-2	CASSLGTGYGYTF	TGTGCCAGCAGCCTGGGGACCGGCTATGGCTACACCTTC
TRBV3-1	NA	NA	13	TRBJ1-1	CASSQDQVRTAFF	TGTGCCAGCAGCCAAGACCAAGTGCGGACAGCTTTCTTT
TRBV12-3/TRBV12-4	many	NA	13	TRBJ1-3	CASSRTTGNTIYF	TGTGCCAGCAGTCGGACTACTGGAAACACCATATATTTT
TRBV7-8	many	NA	13	TRBJ2-2	CASSPARAGELFF	TGTGCCAGCAGCCCCGCCCGGGCCGGGGAGCTGTTTTTT
TRBV20-1	many	NA	17	TRBJ2-7	CSAPRNPQDREGNEQYF	TGCAGTGCTCCACGTAATCCCCAAGACAGGGAGGGTAACGAGCAGTACTTC
TRBV5-1	many	NA	14	TRBJ2-7	CASSVQGRTYEQYF	TGCGCCAGCAGCGTACAGGGTAGGACCTACGAGCAGTACTTC
TRBV6-6	many	NA	17	TRBJ2-1	CASSYSGTAGVYNEQFF	TGTGCCAGCAGTTACTCGGGGACAGCGGGGGTCTACAATGAGCAGTTCTTC
TRBV6-1	many	TRBD1	11	TRBJ2-7	CASRTGNEQYF	TGTGCCAGCAGGACAGGGAACGAGCAGTACTTC
TRBV11-1	many	TRBD1	15	TRBJ2-5	CASSTHPGQGETQYF	TGTGCCAGCAGCACGCACCCGGGACAGGGTGAGACCCAGTACTTC
TRBV23-1	many	NA	14	TRBJ2-5	CASSQSSGKETQYF	TGCGCCAGCAGTCAATCCTCAGGGAAAGAGACCCAGTACTTC
TRBV7-2	many	NA	13	TRBJ1-1	CASSNTMNTEAFF	TGTGCCAGCAGCAACACTATGAACACTGAAGCTTTCTTT
TRBV7-8	many	NA	12	TRBJ2-7	CASSQSRGSWYF	TGTGCCAGCAGCCAGAGTCGAGGGAGTTGGTACTTC
TRBV7-2	many	NA	13	TRBJ1-4	CASSLKRGEKLFF	TGTGCCAGCAGCTTAAAAAGGGGTGAAAAACTGTTTTTT
TRBV9	many	TRBD1	15	TRBJ2-7	CASSPRDRGLYEQYF	TGTGCCAGCAGCCCAAGGGACAGGGGACTCTACGAGCAGTACTTC
TRBV10-1	few	TRBD1	14	TRBJ1-6	CASRGQGRNSPLHF	TGCGCCAGCAGGGGACAGGGGAGGAATTCACCCCTCCACTTT
TRBV28	many	NA	19	TRBJ2-3	CASSLYGRQYSPSTDTQYF	TGTGCCAGCAGTTTATATGGCAGGCAGTATTCCCCGAGCACAGATACGCAGTATTTT
TRBV7-8	many	NA	14	TRBJ1-1	CASRFGEVGTEAFF	TGTGCCAGCAGATTTGGGGAGGTGGGCACTGAAGCTTTCTTT
TRBV7-2	many	NA	15	TRBJ2-3	CASSLEGASRDTQYF	TGTGCCAGCAGCTTAGAAGGAGCCTCCCGAGATACGCAGTATTTT
TRBV6-1	many	NA	12	TRBJ2-3	CASRPSTDTQYF	TGTGCCAGCCGGCCTAGCACAGATACGCAGTATTTT
TRBV19	many	NA	15	TRBJ2-4	CASSIPGRSDRIQYF	TGTGCCAGTAGTATCCCGGGACGTTCCGACCGGATTCAGTACTTC
TRBV2	many	NA	10	TRBJ2-5	CASRSETQYF	TGTGCCAGCAGATCCGAGACCCAGTACTTC
TRBV20-1	many	NA	16	TRBJ1-5	CSASAMGRDGDQPQHF	TGCAGTGCTAGCGCCATGGGGAGGGACGGGGATCAGCCCCAGCATTTT